This is a list of T cell receptor beta chains from one sample in a study of T cell responses to AZD1222 COVID-19 vaccine. Profiling relied on immunoSEQ multiplex PCR, and the TCRdb table lists in-frame clones only, not all of them. The data contain about 120,000 clones, 92% of them singletons. Sequencing was performed on peripheral blood, taken 28 days after the second AZD1222 dose. The receptors were gathered from an adult who received the AZD1222 COVID-19 vaccine. The CDR3 runs from the conserved cysteine through the conserved F or W. The order of the fields is D gene, CDR3 length, V gene, J gene, clone size, CDR3 protein, CDR3 DNA. A D gene is named only where the DNA matches it firmly. Clone sizes are given selectively: once, few, many, or a class where the clone is expanded.

D: .
length: 16
V: TRBV25-1
J: TRBJ1-3
size: once
CDR3: CASSAHPLEAGNTIYF
DNA: TGTGCCAGCAGTGCCCATCCCCTAGAGGCTGGAAACACCATATATTTT

D: .
length: 17
V: TRBV28
J: TRBJ1-1
size: .
CDR3: CASRLQPYRVMNTEAFF
DNA: TGTGCCAGCAGATTACAACCTTACAGGGTTATGAACACTGAAGCTTTCTTT

D: .
length: 13
V: TRBV18
J: TRBJ1-1
size: few
CDR3: CATRTEENTEAFF
DNA: TGTGCCACCCGGACAGAGGAGAACACTGAAGCTTTCTTT

D: .
length: 15
V: TRBV7-2
J: TRBJ2-3
size: .
CDR3: CASSSRSGSTDTQYF
DNA: TGTGCCAGCAGCTCCAGGAGCGGGAGCACAGATACGCAGTATTTT

D: .
length: 14
V: TRBV28
J: TRBJ2-7
size: .
CDR3: CASSKTDWVYEQYF
DNA: TGTGCCAGCAGTAAGACGGACTGGGTCTACGAGCAGTACTTC

D: .
length: 13
V: TRBV9
J: TRBJ1-3
size: .
CDR3: CASSVSIGNTIYF
DNA: TGTGCCAGCAGCGTATCCATTGGGAACACCATATATTTT

D: .
length: 16
V: TRBV7-9
J: TRBJ2-5
size: .
CDR3: CASSRNLDPRWETQYF
DNA: TGTGCCAGCAGCCGAAACCTGGACCCCCGGTGGGAGACCCAGTACTTC

D: .
length: 17
V: TRBV6-4
J: TRBJ1-5
size: .
CDR3: CASSDHEEEWSNQPQHF
DNA: TGTGCCAGCAGTGACCATGAGGAGGAATGGAGCAATCAGCCCCAGCATTTT

D: .
length: 15
V: TRBV28
J: TRBJ1-5
size: once
CDR3: CASRPRGGSNQPQHF
DNA: TGTGCCAGCAGGCCGCGCGGCGGCTCCAATCAGCCCCAGCATTTT

D: TRBD1
length: 15
V: TRBV2
J: TRBJ1-5
size: .
CDR3: CASSEETGGDQPQHF
DNA: TGTGCCAGCAGTGAAGAGACAGGGGGCGATCAGCCCCAGCATTTT

D: .
length: 14
V: TRBV27
J: TRBJ2-7
size: once
CDR3: CASSLGFGGPEQYF
DNA: TGTGCCAGCAGTTTGGGGTTCGGTGGCCCCGAGCAGTACTTC

D: .
length: 13
V: TRBV3-1/TRBV3-2
J: TRBJ1-2
size: .
CDR3: CASSQERSYGYTF
DNA: TGTGCCAGCAGCCAGGAGCGGAGCTATGGCTACACCTTC

D: .
length: 15
V: TRBV6-5
J: TRBJ2-3
size: .
CDR3: CASRGQGQGRDTQYF
DNA: TGTGCCAGCAGAGGCCAGGGGCAAGGGCGGGATACGCAGTATTTT

D: TRBD1
length: 22
V: TRBV3-1/TRBV3-2
J: TRBJ1-6
size: .
CDR3: CASSRGPESWRDPSSYNSPLHF
DNA: TGTGCCAGTTCAAGGGGGCCTGAGTCATGGCGGGACCCCAGCTCCTATAATTCACCCCTCCACTTT

D: .
length: 12
V: TRBV30
J: TRBJ1-2
size: .
CDR3: CAWSVSGRGYTF
DNA: TGTGCCTGGAGTGTAAGCGGGCGCGGCTACACCTTC

D: .
length: 14
V: TRBV5-1
J: TRBJ1-3
size: once
CDR3: CASSLGGNGNTIYF
DNA: TGCGCCAGCAGCTTGGGGGGAAATGGAAACACCATATATTTT

D: TRBD2
length: 16
V: TRBV10-3
J: TRBJ2-1
size: once
CDR3: CAISETSGNSYNEQFF
DNA: TGTGCCATCAGTGAAACTAGCGGGAACTCCTACAATGAGCAGTTCTTC

D: TRBD2
length: 16
V: TRBV27
J: TRBJ2-7
size: .
CDR3: CASKATSGSTPDEQYF
DNA: TGTGCCAGCAAGGCTACTAGCGGGAGTACTCCCGACGAGCAGTACTTC

D: .
length: 15
V: TRBV18
J: TRBJ2-7
size: .
CDR3: CASSPGFGSVGEQYF
DNA: TGTGCCAGCTCACCAGGGTTCGGGAGTGTCGGTGAGCAGTACTTC

D: .
length: 14
V: TRBV18
J: TRBJ1-2
size: .
CDR3: CASSSGTWAYGYTF
DNA: TGTGCCAGCTCATCCGGGACATGGGCCTATGGCTACACCTTC

D: .
length: 13
V: TRBV7-2
J: TRBJ2-7
size: .
CDR3: CASSKGWSYEQYF
DNA: TGTGCCAGCAGTAAAGGCTGGTCCTACGAGCAGTACTTC

D: TRBD1
length: 12
V: TRBV28
J: TRBJ1-5
size: .
CDR3: CASKTGAAPQHF
DNA: TGTGCCAGCAAGACAGGGGCAGCCCCCCAGCATTTT

D: TRBD1
length: 16
V: TRBV2
J: TRBJ1-5
size: once
CDR3: CASSERTGNSRQPQHF
DNA: TGTGCCAGCAGTGAAAGGACAGGGAATAGCCGTCAGCCCCAGCATTTT

D: TRBD1
length: 18
V: TRBV5-1
J: TRBJ1-4
size: .
CDR3: CASRLASGTGGRNEKLFF
DNA: TGCGCCAGCAGACTAGCTAGCGGGACAGGGGGACGAAATGAAAAACTGTTTTTT

D: .
length: 14
V: TRBV11-2
J: TRBJ2-4
size: .
CDR3: CASSLASRAGIQYF
DNA: TGTGCCAGCAGCTTAGCCAGCCGGGCAGGCATTCAGTACTTC

D: .
length: 12
V: TRBV5-1
J: TRBJ2-1
size: .
CDR3: CASSLENNEQFF
DNA: TGCGCCAGCAGCTTGGAGAACAATGAGCAGTTCTTC

D: TRBD2
length: 13
V: TRBV27
J: TRBJ2-3
size: once
CDR3: CASIGLAGAVQYF
DNA: TGTGCCAGCATAGGACTAGCGGGAGCTGTGCAGTATTTT

D: .
length: 17
V: TRBV10-3
J: TRBJ1-5
size: .
CDR3: CAISENRDSSDYQPQHF
DNA: TGTGCCATCAGCGAAAACAGGGATTCGTCTGACTATCAGCCCCAGCATTTT

D: TRBD2
length: 15
V: TRBV7-3
J: TRBJ2-7
size: .
CDR3: CASSISSGSYHEQYF
DNA: TGTGCCAGCAGCATCTCTAGCGGGAGTTATCACGAGCAGTACTTC

D: .
length: 14
V: TRBV2
J: TRBJ2-3
size: .
CDR3: CATPRVRPTDTQYF
DNA: TGTGCCACCCCCCGTGTGCGACCCACAGATACGCAGTATTTT

D: TRBD1
length: 15
V: TRBV24-1
J: TRBJ1-2
size: .
CDR3: CATNAGTGSIHGYTF
DNA: TGTGCCACCAATGCCGGGACAGGGTCCATCCATGGCTACACCTTC

D: .
length: 15
V: TRBV28
J: TRBJ1-1
size: .
CDR3: CASTQGGRENTEAFF
DNA: TGTGCCAGCACCCAAGGGGGGCGGGAGAACACTGAAGCTTTCTTT

D: TRBD2
length: 14
V: TRBV5-1
J: TRBJ2-7
size: .
CDR3: CASSWGLAGVEQYF
DNA: TGCGCCAGCAGCTGGGGACTAGCGGGAGTCGAGCAGTACTTC

D: .
length: 18
V: TRBV11-2
J: TRBJ2-1
size: .
CDR3: CASSLLTMGRVTDNEQFF
DNA: TGTGCCAGCAGCTTATTAACGATGGGCAGGGTCACAGACAATGAGCAGTTCTTC

D: .
length: 15
V: TRBV7-3
J: TRBJ2-2
size: .
CDR3: CASSLQGPNTGELFF
DNA: TGTGCCAGCAGCTTACAGGGGCCGAACACCGGGGAGCTGTTTTTT

D: TRBD2
length: 15
V: TRBV27
J: TRBJ2-7
size: few
CDR3: CASSRRGGTSYEQYF
DNA: TGTGCCAGCAGTCGGCGGGGAGGGACCAGTTACGAGCAGTACTTC

D: TRBD2
length: 16
V: TRBV7-2
J: TRBJ2-5
size: .
CDR3: CASSPAGGELQETQYF
DNA: TGTGCCAGCAGCCCCGCCGGGGGGGAACTCCAAGAGACCCAGTACTTC

D: TRBD2
length: 16
V: TRBV30
J: TRBJ2-1
size: .
CDR3: CAWSRGTSGAYNEQFF
DNA: TGTGCCTGGAGTCGAGGGACTAGCGGGGCCTACAATGAGCAGTTCTTC

D: .
length: 11
V: TRBV28
J: TRBJ1-4
size: .
CDR3: CASSFVGGVFF
DNA: TGTGCCAGCAGTTTCGTGGGGGGGGTATTTTTT

D: .
length: 13
V: TRBV7-7
J: TRBJ1-1
size: .
CDR3: CASSLTKNTEAFF
DNA: TGTGCTAGCAGCTTGACCAAGAACACTGAAGCTTTCTTT

D: .
length: 16
V: TRBV28
J: TRBJ2-3
size: .
CDR3: CASSPTGPGGTDTQYF
DNA: TGTGCCAGCAGTCCGACAGGGCCGGGGGGCACAGATACGCAGTATTTT

D: .
length: 10
V: TRBV20-1
J: TRBJ1-1
size: .
CDR3: CSAWITEAFF
DNA: TGCAGTGCCTGGATCACTGAAGCTTTCTTT

D: .
length: 13
V: TRBV30
J: TRBJ1-6
size: .
CDR3: CAWSPQNGSPLHF
DNA: TGTGCCTGGAGTCCACAAAACGGTTCACCCCTCCACTTT

D: TRBD2
length: 17
V: TRBV7-2
J: TRBJ2-2
size: .
CDR3: CASSSRRGSGSGGELFF
DNA: TGTGCCAGCAGCTCACGGCGGGGGAGCGGGAGTGGCGGGGAGCTGTTTTTT

D: .
length: 15
V: TRBV4-1
J: TRBJ2-1
size: .
CDR3: CASSQDSRVYNEQFF
DNA: TGCGCCAGCAGCCAAGATTCCAGGGTATACAATGAGCAGTTCTTC

D: .
length: 15
V: TRBV19
J: TRBJ1-2
size: .
CDR3: CASSIEAAGNYGYTF
DNA: TGTGCCAGTAGTATAGAGGCAGCGGGCAACTATGGCTACACCTTC

D: .
length: 15
V: TRBV5-4
J: TRBJ1-6
size: .
CDR3: CASSPQQGGDSPLHF
DNA: TGTGCCAGCAGCCCGCAACAGGGAGGGGATTCACCCCTCCACTTT

D: .
length: 11
V: TRBV2
J: TRBJ2-7
size: .
CDR3: CASSELYEQYF
DNA: TGTGCCAGCAGTGAACTCTACGAGCAGTACTTC

D: .
length: 15
V: TRBV3-1/TRBV3-2
J: TRBJ1-1
size: .
CDR3: CATTPSRGVGTEAFF
DNA: TGTGCCACCACACCGTCGAGGGGGGTAGGCACTGAAGCTTTCTTT

D: .
length: 13
V: TRBV11-3
J: TRBJ2-7
size: .
CDR3: CASSRDNSYEQYF
DNA: TGTGCCAGCAGTAGGGACAACTCCTACGAGCAGTACTTC

D: .
length: 11
V: TRBV6-4
J: TRBJ2-7
size: .
CDR3: CASSEPDEQYF
DNA: TGTGCCAGCAGTGAACCGGACGAGCAGTACTTC